These 26 T cell receptor beta chains share one sample of origin, sequenced in a study of tumor T cells in aggressive B-cell lymphoma. Clones were read by immunoSEQ multiplex PCR, and TCRdb kept only the in-frame ones, dropping some. This table has over 1,000 clones, 80% to 95% appearing once. Source material: tumor tissue. The source is an adult with diffuse large B cell lymphoma.

The chain carries TRBV9 and TRBJ1-2; D is possibly TRBD1 (5 bases). The CDR3 is made up of 16 amino acids. Germline lookup yields CDR1 SGDLS and CDR2 YYNGEE. Trimming stripped 4 bases from V and 5 bases from J, with 21 bases between. CDR3 DNA sequence: TGTGCCAGCAGCCGACCAGTCGGGGGGAGAAGGTATGGCTACACCTTC. Translated: CASSRPVGGRRYGYTF.

The J gene is TRBJ2-7, the V gene TRBV28; D is perhaps TRBD1 (5 bases). Germline CDR1 is MDHEN and CDR2 is SYDVKM. The ends were cut back, 6 bases at V and 2 bases at J, with 20 bases in the middle. The CDR3 has 16 residues. The CDR3 here is CASSQGVRAEPYEQYF. In DNA form, the CDR3 reads TGTGCCAGCAGCCAAGGAGTCAGGGCTGAGCCCTACGAGCAGTACTTC.

V gene TRBV28 combines with J gene TRBJ1-1; the D gene is possibly TRBD1 (5 bases). The germline CDR1 and CDR2 sequences are MDHEN and SYDVKM. This CDR3 has 16 amino acids. Trimming cost V 2 bases and J 4 bases, with 17 bases left between them. The DNA of the CDR3 is TGTGCCAGCAGTTTAAGGTCGTTTTCGGGGGGCACTGAAGCTTTCTTT. Its protein product is CASSLRSFSGGTEAFF.

The J gene is TRBJ2-1, the V gene TRBV9, with D perhaps matching TRBD2 (5 bases). Germline CDR1 SGDLS, CDR2 YYNGEE. Trimming took off 10 bases at V and 8 bases at J, with 16 bases between the two ends. This CDR3 is built from 12 residues. This CDR3 is CAGPSGEDEQFF. In DNA form, the CDR3 reads TGTGCCGGACCATCCGGGGAAGATGAGCAGTTCTTC.

V is TRBV6-1 and J is TRBJ1-2; D may be TRBD1 (6 bases). The V gene's germline CDR1 is MNHNS and CDR2 SASEGT. This CDR3 contains 14 residues. V was clipped by 7 bases and J by 5 bases, with 17 bases between them. CDR3 residues: CASTLGQGRYGYTF. CDR3 bases: TGTGCCAGCACCCTTGGGCAGGGGCGGTATGGCTACACCTTC.

This chain connects TRBV27 to TRBJ2-1, with TRBD2 matching 14 bases. The CDR3 extends over 16 amino acids. Germline V gene lookup returns CDR1 MNHEY and CDR2 SMNVEV (reference sequence). V lost 5 bases to trimming and J lost 8 bases; unmatched junction nucleotides: 8. The CDR3 region has the DNA TGTGCCAGCAGTCCCCGACTAGCGGGAGGGGGCGATGAGCAGTTCTTC. It encodes CASSPRLAGGGDEQFF.

The gene calls are TRBV10-3 and TRBJ2-1; TRBD2 matches 7 bases. CDR3 size: 15 residues. After removal of 3 bases from V and 7 bases from J, the junction contained 9 bases not matched to a gene. Germline lookup yields CDR1 ENHRY and CDR2 SYGVKD. CDR3: CAISDWRETRNEQFF. CDR3 nucleotide sequence: TGTGCCATCAGTGACTGGCGGGAGACTCGTAATGAGCAGTTCTTC.

This chain uses TRBV25-1 with TRBJ1-2, with a possible D match to TRBD1 (6 bases). Germline loops: CDR1 MGHDK, CDR2 SYGVNS. Deletions cut 8 bases from V and 8 bases from J, with 24 bases between. The CDR3 contains 15 residues. The CDR3, as DNA: TGTGCCAGCGGTAGAAGGGACACCCGGCCGGGAGGCTACACCTTC. It yields the protein CASGRRDTRPGGYTF.

The chain recombines TRBV5-4 with TRBJ1-3, with D uncertain. The CDR3 runs 13 residues. Germline V gene data show CDR1 as SGHNT and CDR2 as YYREEE (reference sequence). Trimming took off 1 base at V and 4 bases at J, with 6 bases between the two ends. The CDR3 loop is CASSLPTGNTIYF. For the CDR3, the DNA is TGTGCCAGCAGCTTGCCCACAGGAAACACCATATATTTT.

The chain combines TRBV27 with TRBJ2-1; 8 bases align to TRBD2. The CDR3 covers 16 residues. The germline V gene encodes CDR1 MNHEY and CDR2 SMNVEV (reference sequence). V lost 3 bases to trimming and J lost 6 bases; unmatched junction nucleotides: 10. CDR3 residues: CASSFYGRAIVNEQFF. The CDR3 nucleotides read TGTGCCAGCAGTTTCTACGGGAGGGCGATCGTCAATGAGCAGTTCTTC.

The chain employs TRBV27 and TRBJ2-6, with a weak D call TRBD2 (6 bases). This CDR3 has 22 amino acids. Trimming left V 8 bases short and J 2 bases short, with 34 bases between. Germline lookup yields CDR1 MNHEY and CDR2 SMNVEV (reference sequence). In DNA form, the CDR3 reads TGTGCCAGCCCACGGGGGATCCTTCGAGCCAGGGCTCCCTGGCCTGGGGCCAACGTCCTGACTTTC. This gives the protein CASPRGILRARAPWPGANVLTF.

The chain uses TRBV9 and TRBJ2-7; D call uncertain. This CDR3 is built from 15 residues. The V gene lost 0 bases and the J gene lost 3 bases, with 13 bases spanning the gap. In germline, CDR1 is SGDLS, CDR2 YYNGEE. The CDR3 region is CASSVEVGPSYEQYF. The DNA for the CDR3 is TGTGCCAGCAGCGTAGAAGTAGGCCCTAGCTACGAGCAGTACTTC.

The V call is TRBV6-6, the J call TRBJ1-3, with 9 positions matching TRBD1. Per the germline V gene, CDR1 is MNHNY and CDR2 is SVGAGI (reference sequence). The CDR3 length is 15 residues. Losses at the gene ends were 4 bases for V and 3 bases for J; bases not matched to a gene: 4. CDR3 in amino acids: CASSSTGGHGNTIYF. The CDR3 DNA reads as TGTGCCAGCAGTTCAACAGGGGGCCATGGAAACACCATATATTTT.

The V and J genes are TRBV7-9 and TRBJ1-1; D unresolved. The CDR3 is 13 amino acids. The germline CDR1 and CDR2 sequences are SEHNR and FQNEAQ (reference sequence). Trimming removed 5 bases from V and 3 bases from J, with 10 bases in between. Here the CDR3 DNA reads TGTGCCAGCAGCCTCGGACTTGACACTGAAGCTTTCTTT. Protein sequence: CASSLGLDTEAFF.

V is TRBV5-5 and J is TRBJ2-4; D call uncertain. V dropped 3 bases and J dropped 2 bases, with 12 bases sitting between them. This CDR3 region has 15 residues. Germline CDR1 SGHKS, CDR2 YYEKEE (reference sequence). CDR3 bases: TGTGCCAGCAGCTCCGTTTCCCCCCCCAAAAACATTCAGTACTTC. It is translated as CASSSVSPPKNIQYF.

V gene TRBV28 combines with J gene TRBJ2-1, with TRBD2 matching 9 bases. This CDR3 region has 16 residues. V lost 5 bases, J lost 7 bases, and 12 bases stayed unmatched. Germline CDR1 and CDR2: MDHEN and SYDVKM. The CDR3 nucleotides are TGTGCCAGCAGTAGCGTAGCGGGAGATGTTTGGAATGAGCAGTTCTTC. It yields the protein CASSSVAGDVWNEQFF.

The rearrangement links TRBV30 to TRBJ1-1; the match to TRBD1 covers 10 bases. The CDR3 is made up of 13 amino acids. The V and J ends lost 5 bases and 3 bases, in that order; junction bases with no gene match: 3. Looked up from germline, CDR1 is GTSNPN and CDR2 is SVGIG (reference sequence). This chain's CDR3 is CAWRTGGDTEAFF. CDR3 nucleotides: TGTGCCTGGCGGACAGGGGGGGACACTGAAGCTTTCTTT.

This CDR3 reads CASSLAGVYGYTF. CDR3 sequence (DNA): TGCGCCAGCAGCCTCGCAGGGGTCTATGGCTACACCTTC. The V call is TRBV4-1, the J call TRBJ1-2, with a possible D match to TRBD1 (6 bases). CDR1 is MGHRA and CDR2 is YSYEKL in the germline V gene. This CDR3 region has 13 residues. The V and J ends lost 4 bases and 4 bases respectively, with 10 bases between them.

V is TRBV5-4 and J is TRBJ2-7; D is possibly TRBD2 (6 bases). Deletions cut 0 bases from V and 0 bases from J, with 10 bases between. The CDR3 has 15 amino acids. Per the germline V gene, CDR1 is SGHNT and CDR2 is YYREEE (reference sequence). CDR3 bases: TGTGCCAGCAGCTTGGGGGGGGTGGCCTCCTACGAGCAGTACTTC. It is translated as CASSLGGVASYEQYF. The entire variable domain, with the rest obtained from reference TRBV5-4 and TRBJ2-7, is as follows: ETGVTQSPTHLIKTRGQQVTLRCSSQSGHNTVSWYQQALGQGPQFIFQYYREEENGRGNFPPRFSGLQFPNYSSELNVNALELDDSALYLCASSLGGVASYEQYFGPGTRLTVT.

The chain is built from TRBV5-1 and TRBJ1-1; 7 nucleotides line up with TRBD1. CDR1 and CDR2 (germline): SGHRS, YFSETQ. This CDR3 contains 14 residues. Trimming at V came to 7 bases and at J to 1 base, leaving 7 bases not matched to a gene. CDR3 in amino acids: CASQTDRANTEAFF. CDR3 in DNA: TGCGCCAGCCAAACCGACAGGGCGAACACTGAAGCTTTCTTT.

The V call is TRBV9, the J call TRBJ2-2; D unresolved. Looked up from germline, CDR1 is SGDLS and CDR2 is YYNGEE. The V gene lost 2 bases and the J gene lost 0 bases, with 5 bases spanning the gap. This CDR3 comprises 14 residues. CDR3 residues: CASSVQANTGELFF. CDR3 DNA: TGTGCCAGCAGCGTGCAGGCGAACACCGGGGAGCTGTTTTTT.

This chain joins TRBV27 and TRBJ2-7; TRBD1 matches 9 bases. Trimming cost V 4 bases and J 6 bases; bases outside gene matches: 7. The CDR3 totals 14 residues. Germline CDR1 and CDR2: MNHEY and SMNVEV (reference sequence). CDR3 bases: TGTGCCAGCAGTTCCGGAGGGACAGGGCGCGAGCAGTACTTC. Protein sequence: CASSSGGTGREQYF.

J is TRBJ2-5 and V is TRBV19, with D maybe TRBD2 (6 bases). Trimming pared 0 bases from V and 5 bases from J, leaving 16 bases between. Germline assignment: CDR1 LNHDA and CDR2 SQIVND (reference sequence). The CDR3 has 16 residues. CDR3 nucleotide sequence: TGTGCCAGTAGTATAGAGGGGGGACGTTCCGGGGAGACCCAGTACTTC. This encodes CASSIEGGRSGETQYF. The entire variable domain, with the rest obtained from reference TRBV19 and TRBJ2-5, is as follows: DGGITQSPKYLFRKEGQNVTLSCEQNLNHDAMYWYRQDPGQGLRLIYYSQIVNDFQKGDIAEGYSVSREKKESFPLTVTSAQKNPTAFYLCASSIEGGRSGETQYFGPGTRLLVL.

The chain carries TRBV7-8 and TRBJ1-1; weak D call: TRBD1 (5 bases). V lost 2 bases and J 5 bases, leaving 18 bases between the germline ends. The CDR3 contains 16 residues. Germline V gives CDR1 SGHVS, CDR2 FQNEAQ. The CDR3 loop is CASSLWAWGGETEAFF. The CDR3 DNA follows: TGTGCCAGCAGCTTATGGGCTTGGGGGGGTGAGACTGAAGCTTTCTTT.

The J gene is TRBJ2-1, the V gene TRBV7-9; perhaps TRBD2 as D (5 bases). V lost 8 bases, J lost 3 bases, and 20 bases lay in between. The CDR3 has 16 residues. Looked up from germline, CDR1 is SEHNR and CDR2 is FQNEAQ (reference sequence). The CDR3: CASQLMGSAFYNEQFF. For the CDR3, the DNA is TGTGCCAGCCAATTGATGGGTAGCGCCTTCTACAATGAGCAGTTCTTC. The variable domain in full, completed from reference TRBV7-9 and TRBJ2-1, reads DTGVSQNPRHKITKRGQNVTFRCDPISEHNRLYWYRQTLGQGPEFLTYFQNEAQLEKSRLLSDRFSAERPKGSFSTLEIQRTEQGDSAMYLCASQLMGSAFYNEQFFGPGTRLTVL.

The chain uses TRBV20-1 and TRBJ1-1; unclear D gene. Germline CDR1 and CDR2: DFQATT and SNEGSKA (reference sequence). The CDR3 sequence is 11 residues long. The V and J ends lost 6 bases and 11 bases respectively, with 16 bases between them. In nucleotides, the CDR3 is TGCAGTGCAAGTCTGCCGGGAGTGGCTTTCTTT. Its protein product is CSASLPGVAFF.